The source of this T cell receptor beta chain is a study of CD8 T cells in Susac syndrome. Study-level results: Detection of Susac-specific public clones gave 15 to 20 in total CD8+ repertoires and several in CD8+ TEMRA repertoires. Susac syndrome CD8+ repertoires were clonally expanded, most strongly in CD8+ TEMRA cells.

Concerning this clonotype itself: The antigen is unknown.

Sequencing of TCR beta covered CD8+ and CD4+ T cells obtained from blood. Germline V gene lookup returns CDR1 DFQATT and CDR2 SNEGSKA (reference sequence). This CDR3 comprises 11 residues. V was clipped by 5 bases and J by 11 bases, with 13 bases between them. Random hexamers served to reverse transcribe roughly 0.5 to 1 ug RNA. An immunoSEQ multiplex PCR generated amplified TCR beta CDR3 products spanning 54 Vbeta and 13 Jbeta. In TCRdb, the immunoSEQ multiplex PCR reads were re-called with MiXCR into one record per CDR3 protein. The sample shows some 140,000 distinct CDR3 sequences, roughly 94% of them seen only once.

The chain recombines TRBV20-1 with TRBJ1-5; a weak D match, TRBD1 (5 bases). The receptor comes from a human donor with Susac syndrome. Sequenced input: CD8+ T cells from PBMCs. The CDR3 here is CSAAMEGSQHF. The CDR3 nucleotides are TGCAGTGCTGCGATGGAGGGGTCCCAGCATTTT.